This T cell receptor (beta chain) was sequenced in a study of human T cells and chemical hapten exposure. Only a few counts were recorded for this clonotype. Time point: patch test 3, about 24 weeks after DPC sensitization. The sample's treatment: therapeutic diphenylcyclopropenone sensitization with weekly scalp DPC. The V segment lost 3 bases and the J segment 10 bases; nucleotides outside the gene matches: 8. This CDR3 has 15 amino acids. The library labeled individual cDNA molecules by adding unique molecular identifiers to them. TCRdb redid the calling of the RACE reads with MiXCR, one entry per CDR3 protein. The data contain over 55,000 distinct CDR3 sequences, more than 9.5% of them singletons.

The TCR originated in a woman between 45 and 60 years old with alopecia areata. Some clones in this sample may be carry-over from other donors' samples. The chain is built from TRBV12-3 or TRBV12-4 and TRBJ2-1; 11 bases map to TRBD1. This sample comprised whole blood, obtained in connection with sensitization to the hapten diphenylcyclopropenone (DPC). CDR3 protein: CASSFPGTGGREQFF. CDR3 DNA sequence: TGTGCCAGCAGTTTTCCCGGGACAGGGGGTCGGGAGCAGTTCTTC.